This T cell receptor (beta chain) derives from a study of T cells after yellow fever vaccination. Study-level points and caveats: Abundant clonotypes (contaminants from the bulk population) could be present in FACS-sorted repertoires. A faster peak, day 5 versus 15, was reached by the weaker secondary response. Only a minor proportion of clonotypes was detected across both CD4 and CD8 compartments.

On this clonotype: As yet, its antigen is unknown.

A 5'RACE template-switching step, the method used to make TCR cDNA, added a universal primer site and UMIs. One entry per CDR3 protein results from TCRdb running MiXCR on the 5' RACE reads. The table records under 200,000 distinct CDR3 sequences, approximately 10% of them present only once. Trimming removed 4 bases from V and 1 base from J; junction bases left unmatched: 7. The CDR3 covers 17 residues. The sequenced sample was CD8+ T cells sorted from PBMCs, obtained 15 days after the yellow fever booster vaccination. This sequence was found in a young man who received the YFV17D yellow fever vaccine. The chain combines TRBV12-3 or TRBV12-4 with TRBJ2-3; 11 bases match TRBD2. The CDR3 sequence: CASSSPPGLAGTDTQYF. The CDR3, as DNA: TGTGCCAGCAGTTCTCCGCCGGGACTAGCGGGCACAGATACGCAGTATTTT.